A few counts support the clone carrying this T cell receptor beta chain. Its target is unknown. The data stem from a study of T cell responses to AZD1222 COVID-19 vaccine. Broader study findings: Possibly, clonal diversity was underestimated; donors were largely white British and included more females.

Clones were sequenced by immunoSEQ multiplex PCR, and TCRdb holds only the in-frame ones, with some missing. This repertoire shows about 200,000 clones, 91% found once; its top ten account for under 4%. This CDR3 region has 14 residues. Trimming left V 1 base short and J 6 bases short, with 10 bases between. Looked up from germline, CDR1 is SGHNT and CDR2 is YENEEA. The rearrangement links TRBV11-3 to TRBJ2-1; D not resolved. This sequence was found in an adult who received the AZD1222 COVID-19 vaccine. The sample in question was peripheral blood, obtained 28 days after the second AZD1222 dose. The CDR3 bases are TGTGCCAGCAGCTTAGTGGGTAGGGTCAATGAGCAGTTCTTC. Encoded protein: CASSLVGRVNEQFF.